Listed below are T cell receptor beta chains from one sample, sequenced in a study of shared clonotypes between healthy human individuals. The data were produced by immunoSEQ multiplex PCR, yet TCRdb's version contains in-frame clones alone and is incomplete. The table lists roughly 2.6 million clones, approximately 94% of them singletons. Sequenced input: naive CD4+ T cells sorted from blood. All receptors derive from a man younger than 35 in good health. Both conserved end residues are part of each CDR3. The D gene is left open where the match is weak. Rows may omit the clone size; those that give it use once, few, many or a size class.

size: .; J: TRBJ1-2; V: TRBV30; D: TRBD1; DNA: TGTGCCTGGAGTGTAGGGACAGGGGGTTATGGCTACACCTTC; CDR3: CAWSVGTGGYGYTF
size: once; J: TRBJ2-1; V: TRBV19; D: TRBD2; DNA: TGTGCCAGTAGTCTTGGGGGTAGCGGGAGGGCCCCTGAGCAGTTCTTC; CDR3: CASSLGGSGRAPEQFF
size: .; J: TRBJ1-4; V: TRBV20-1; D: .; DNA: TGCAGTGCTGTAACTAATGAAAAACTGTTTTTT; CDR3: CSAVTNEKLFF
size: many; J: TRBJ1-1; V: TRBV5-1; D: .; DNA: TGCGCCAGCAGCTTGGAGGGGAACACTGAAGCTTTCTTT; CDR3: CASSLEGNTEAFF
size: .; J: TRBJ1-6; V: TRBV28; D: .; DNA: TGTGCCACCTTCAGGGGAAGCTCCTATAATTCACCCCTCCACTTT; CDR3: CATFRGSSYNSPLHF
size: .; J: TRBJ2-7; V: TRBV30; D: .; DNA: TGTGCCTGTTCGGGAGCACAAAAATCCTACGAGCAGTACTTC; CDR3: CACSGAQKSYEQYF
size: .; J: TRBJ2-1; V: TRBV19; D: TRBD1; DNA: TGTGCCAGTATGGGCCAGGGGGTGACCAATGAGCAGTTCTTC; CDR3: CASMGQGVTNEQFF
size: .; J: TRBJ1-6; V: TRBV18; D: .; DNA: TGTGCCAGCTCGGAACCGGGACGCAACTTTCCCCTCCACTTT; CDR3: CASSEPGRNFPLHF
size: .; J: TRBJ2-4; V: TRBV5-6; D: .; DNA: TGTGCCAGCAGCTTTGGGGGGGCGCAAAACATTCAGTACTTC; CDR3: CASSFGGAQNIQYF
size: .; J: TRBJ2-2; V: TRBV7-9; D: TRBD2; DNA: TGTGCCAGCAGCTTAGGGACTAGCGGTTCGAACACCGGGGAGCTGTTTTTT; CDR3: CASSLGTSGSNTGELFF
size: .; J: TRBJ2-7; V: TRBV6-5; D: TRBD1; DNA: TGTGCCAGCAGTTACTCGAGGGACAGGGGCTACGAGCAGTACTTC; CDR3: CASSYSRDRGYEQYF
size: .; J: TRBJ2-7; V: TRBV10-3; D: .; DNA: TGTGCCATCAGTCCCAGTGGGGAGTACGAGCAGTACTTC; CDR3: CAISPSGEYEQYF
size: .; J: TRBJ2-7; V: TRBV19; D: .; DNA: TGTGCCAGTAGTACTCCCGGGGCCCGTTCCAACTCCTACGAGCAGTACTTC; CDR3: CASSTPGARSNSYEQYF
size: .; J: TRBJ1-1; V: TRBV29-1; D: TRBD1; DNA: TGCAGCGTTAGCTGGGACAGGACCCCTGAAGCTTTCTTT; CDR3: CSVSWDRTPEAFF
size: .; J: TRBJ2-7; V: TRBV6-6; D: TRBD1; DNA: TGTGCCAGCACCCCCGGGACAGGGAGCTACGAGCAGTACTTC; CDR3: CASTPGTGSYEQYF
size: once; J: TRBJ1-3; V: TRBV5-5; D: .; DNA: TGTGCCAGCAGCTTGGCCGGGATCTCTGGAAACACCATATATTTT; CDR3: CASSLAGISGNTIYF
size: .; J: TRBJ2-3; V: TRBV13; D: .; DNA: TGTGCCAGCAGCTTCCCGGGGAACACAGATACGCAGTATTTT; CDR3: CASSFPGNTDTQYF
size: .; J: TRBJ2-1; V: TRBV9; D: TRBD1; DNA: TGTGCCAGCAGCGTAGGTCCACAGACAGGGGGCGCACAGTCCTACAATGAGCAGTTCTTC; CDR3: CASSVGPQTGGAQSYNEQFF
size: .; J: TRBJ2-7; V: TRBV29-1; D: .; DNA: TGCAGCGTTGAACGCGACCGTCAGGGCTACGAGCAGTACTTC; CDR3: CSVERDRQGYEQYF
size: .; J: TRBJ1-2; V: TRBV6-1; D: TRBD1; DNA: TGTGCCAGCAGCCAGACAGGGACTTGGGGCTACACCTTC; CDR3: CASSQTGTWGYTF
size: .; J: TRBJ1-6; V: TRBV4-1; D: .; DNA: TGCGCCAGCAGCGGCCCCATGGGCGGAAGCTCCTATAATTCACCCCTCCACTTT; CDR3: CASSGPMGGSSYNSPLHF
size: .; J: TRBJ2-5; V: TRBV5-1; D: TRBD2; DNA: TGCGCCAGCAGCCCGCTGACTAGCGGGGGGGCGGAGACCCAGTACTTC; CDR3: CASSPLTSGGAETQYF
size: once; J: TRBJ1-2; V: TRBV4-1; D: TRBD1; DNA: TGCGCCAGCAGCCAAGGACAGGGAGGCTATGGCTACACCTTC; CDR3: CASSQGQGGYGYTF
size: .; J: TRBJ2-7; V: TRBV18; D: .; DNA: TGTGCCAGCTCACCAGGGCAGAAGTACGAGCAGTACTTC; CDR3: CASSPGQKYEQYF